This T cell receptor (beta chain) was documented in a study of shared clonotypes between healthy human individuals. The study, taken as a whole, reports: Generally, naive subsets (rather than memory subsets) showed larger estimated richness. Blood was the sole source, and tissue repertoires probably differ.

Germline lookup yields CDR1 SGHTS and CDR2 YDEGEE. Unmatched junction bases numbered 12, after V lost 4 bases and J lost 4 bases. This CDR3 is 16 amino acids long. Concerning this clone: Its antigen is unidentified.

Authors' data handling: For the immunoSEQ data, sequences were junction-only without quality scores, so filtering differed. Sequencing used immunoSEQ multiplex PCR; TCRdb keeps in-frame clones, though not all of them. V and J calls and clone size are those listed in that table; D and trimming were worked out from the DNA. The data hold roughly 2.2 million clones, with roughly 92% observed a single time. The chain employs TRBV5-8 and TRBJ2-5, with TRBD1 matching 8 bases. The sample consisted of naive CD4+ T cells from PBMCs. The sample's subset: CD45RA+ positively selected. The TCR originated in a man aged 18 to 29 in good health. Some clones in this sample may be carry-over from other donors' samples. CDR3 loop: CASSPRTAGGGETQYF. The CDR3 bases are TGTGCCAGCAGCCCCAGAACTGCAGGGGGCGGAGAGACCCAGTACTTC.